This T cell receptor (beta chain) was retrieved from a study of cytomegalovirus exposure and HLA in healthy donors. Comment on this clone: No antigen is known for it. One junction end does not reproduce the germline sequence, and a read error may be involved. In the same sample, other DNA sequences code for this CDR3.

The PCR ran on 60 Vbeta and 13 Jbeta primers. Sequenced by immunoSEQ multiplex PCR; TCRdb stores in-frame clones only, minus some. The sample data list tens of thousands of clones. The study's findings and limits: Reportedly, diagnosis of cytomegalovirus status by the classifier showed high specificity and sensitivity. Presence/absence analyses supposed approximately even sequencing depth among donors. Later analysis associated a missense DCLRE1C variant with TCR beta V- and J-gene trimming. Some V segments, including TRBV6-2 and TRBV6-3, were excluded as indistinguishable.

The CDR3 consists of 15 residues. Germline V gene sequence: CDR1 MNHNS, CDR2 SASEGT. Material: PBMCs. The clonotype comes from a man between 18 and 29 years old in good health and CMV-seropositive. The rearrangement joins TRBV6-1 to TRBJ1-2, with TRBD1 matching over 9 bases. DNA of the CDR3: TGCGCCAGCAGTCAGAGCGTACAGGGGGCTGTAGGCTACACCTTC. Translation gives CASSQSVQGAVGYTF.